Sequencing of this T cell receptor (beta chain) was carried out in a study of shared clonotypes between healthy human individuals. V lost 7 bases and J lost 0, with 14 bases in between. The CDR3 is made up of 15 amino acids. Looked up from germline, CDR1 is SNHLY and CDR2 is FYNNEI. Study-wide findings and caveats: What naive subsets generally showed was a larger estimated richness than memory subsets showed.

Data came from immunoSEQ multiplex PCR; TCRdb stores just in-frame clones and leaves some out. The sample comprises about 980,000 clones, about three quarters of which are singletons, and roughly 1.5% rests with the top ten. This clone occurred once. The antigen is undetermined. V and J are TRBV2 and TRBJ2-3, with D tentatively TRBD2 (5 bases). The receptor comes from a young man in good health. The sample was memory CD4+ T cells sorted from blood. Described subset: CD45RA-negative fraction. The CDR3 sequence: CASKRLAASTDTQYF. The CDR3 region has the DNA TGTGCCAGCAAGAGGCTAGCAGCTAGCACAGATACGCAGTATTTT. Full variable domain (missing parts from reference TRBV2 and TRBJ2-3): EPEVTQTPSHQVTQMGQEVILRCVPISNHLYFYWYRQILGQKVEFLVSFYNNEISEKSEIFDDQFSVERPDGSNFTLKIRSTKLEDSAMYFCASKRLAASTDTQYFGPGTRLTVL.